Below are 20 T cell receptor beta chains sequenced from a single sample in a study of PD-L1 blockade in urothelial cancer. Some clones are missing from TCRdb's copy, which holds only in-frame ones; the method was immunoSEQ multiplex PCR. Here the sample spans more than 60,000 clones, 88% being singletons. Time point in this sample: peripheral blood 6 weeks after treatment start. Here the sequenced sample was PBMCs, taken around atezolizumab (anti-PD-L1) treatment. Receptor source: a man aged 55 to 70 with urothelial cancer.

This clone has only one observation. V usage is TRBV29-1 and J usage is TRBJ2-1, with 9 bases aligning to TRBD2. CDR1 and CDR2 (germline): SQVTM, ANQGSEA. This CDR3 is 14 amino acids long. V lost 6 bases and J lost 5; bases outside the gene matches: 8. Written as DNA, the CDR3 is TGCAGCGTAGTAGCGGGAGCCGCAAACAATGAGCAGTTCTTC. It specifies CSVVAGAANNEQFF.

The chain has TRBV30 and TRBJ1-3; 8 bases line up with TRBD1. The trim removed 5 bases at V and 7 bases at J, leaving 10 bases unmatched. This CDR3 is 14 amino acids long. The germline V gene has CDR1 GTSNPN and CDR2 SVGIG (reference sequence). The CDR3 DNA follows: TGTGCCTGGCAGGGGGCAAATTCTAGGAACACCATATATTTT. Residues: CAWQGANSRNTIYF. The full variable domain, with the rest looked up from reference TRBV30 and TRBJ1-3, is SQTIHQWPATLVQPVGSPLSLECTVEGTSNPNLYWYRQAAGRGLQLLFYSVGIGQISSEVPQNLSASRPQDRQFILSSKKLLLSDSGFYLCAWQGANSRNTIYFGEGSWLTVV.

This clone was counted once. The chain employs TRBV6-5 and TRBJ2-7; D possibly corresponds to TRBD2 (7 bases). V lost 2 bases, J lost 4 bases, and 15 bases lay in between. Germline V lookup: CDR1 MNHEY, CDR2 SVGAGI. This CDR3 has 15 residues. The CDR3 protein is CASSYKGGGNYEQYF. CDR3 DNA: TGTGCCAGCAGTTACAAGGGGGGAGGGAATTACGAGCAGTACTTC.

The CDR3 spells CASSLTSGYNEQFF. DNA of the CDR3: TGTGCCAGCAGCTTAACTAGCGGGTACAATGAGCAGTTCTTC. The chain joins TRBV7-3 to TRBJ2-1; 7 bases line up with TRBD2. CDR1 and CDR2 from the germline V gene are SGHTA and FQGTGA. This CDR3 is 14 amino acids long. The J segment lost 4 bases and the V segment lost 0 bases, leaving 0 bases of the junction unmatched. Drawing the rest from reference TRBV7-3 and TRBJ2-1, the complete variable domain is GAGVSQTPSNKVTEKGKYVELRCDPISGHTALYWYRQSLGQGPEFLIYFQGTGAADDSGLPNDRFFAVRPEGSVSTLKIQRTERGDSAVYLCASSLTSGYNEQFFGPGTRLTVL.

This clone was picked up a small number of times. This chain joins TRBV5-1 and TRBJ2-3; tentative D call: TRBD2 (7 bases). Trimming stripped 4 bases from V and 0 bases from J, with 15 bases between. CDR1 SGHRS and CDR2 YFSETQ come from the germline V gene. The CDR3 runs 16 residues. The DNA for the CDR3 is TGCGCCAGCAGCGTAATGGCGGGGGCCAGCACAGATACGCAGTATTTT. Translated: CASSVMAGASTDTQYF.

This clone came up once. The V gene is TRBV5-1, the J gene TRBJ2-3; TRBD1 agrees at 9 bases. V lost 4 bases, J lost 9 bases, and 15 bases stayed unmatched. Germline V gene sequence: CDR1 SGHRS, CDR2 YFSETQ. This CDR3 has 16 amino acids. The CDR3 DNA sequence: TGCGCCAGCAGCCCCGGGACAGGGTCCTTGAGGGGCACGCAGTATTTT. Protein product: CASSPGTGSLRGTQYF.

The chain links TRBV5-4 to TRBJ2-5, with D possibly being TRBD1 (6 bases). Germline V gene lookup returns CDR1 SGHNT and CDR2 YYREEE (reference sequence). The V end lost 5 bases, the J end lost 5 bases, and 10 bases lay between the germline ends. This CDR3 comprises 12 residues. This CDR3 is CASSSGEETQYF. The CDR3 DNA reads TGTGCCAGCAGTTCAGGGGAGGAGACCCAGTACTTC.

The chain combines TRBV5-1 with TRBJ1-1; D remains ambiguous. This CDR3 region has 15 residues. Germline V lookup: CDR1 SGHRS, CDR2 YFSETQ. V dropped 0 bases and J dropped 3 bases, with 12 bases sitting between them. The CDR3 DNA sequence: TGCGCCAGCAGCTTGGGGTCGGGGTTTGACACTGAAGCTTTCTTT. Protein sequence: CASSLGSGFDTEAFF.

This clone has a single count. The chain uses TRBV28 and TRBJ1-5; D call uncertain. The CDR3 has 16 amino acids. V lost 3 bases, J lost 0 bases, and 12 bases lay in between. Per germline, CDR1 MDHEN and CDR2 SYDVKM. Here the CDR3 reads CASSFREAYSNQPQHF. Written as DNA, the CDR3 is TGTGCCAGCAGTTTTCGCGAAGCCTATAGCAATCAGCCCCAGCATTTT.

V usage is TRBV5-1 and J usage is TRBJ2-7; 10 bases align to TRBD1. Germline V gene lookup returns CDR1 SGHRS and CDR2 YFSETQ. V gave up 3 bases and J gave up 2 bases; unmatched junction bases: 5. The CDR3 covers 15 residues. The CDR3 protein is CASSWGQGIAYEQYF. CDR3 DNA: TGCGCCAGCAGCTGGGGACAGGGGATCGCCTACGAGCAGTACTTC.

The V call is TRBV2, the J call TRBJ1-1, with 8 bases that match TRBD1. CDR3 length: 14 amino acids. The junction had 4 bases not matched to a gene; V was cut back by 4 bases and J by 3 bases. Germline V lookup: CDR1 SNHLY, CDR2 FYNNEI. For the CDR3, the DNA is TGTGCCAGCAGTGTACAGGGGGGGGACACTGAAGCTTTCTTT. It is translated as CASSVQGGDTEAFF.

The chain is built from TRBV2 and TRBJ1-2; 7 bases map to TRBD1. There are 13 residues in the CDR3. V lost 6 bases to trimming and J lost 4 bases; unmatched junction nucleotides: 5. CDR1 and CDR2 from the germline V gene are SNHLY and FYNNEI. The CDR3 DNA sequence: TGTGCCAGCAGCGCCGGGACAGTCTATGGCTACACCTTC. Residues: CASSAGTVYGYTF.

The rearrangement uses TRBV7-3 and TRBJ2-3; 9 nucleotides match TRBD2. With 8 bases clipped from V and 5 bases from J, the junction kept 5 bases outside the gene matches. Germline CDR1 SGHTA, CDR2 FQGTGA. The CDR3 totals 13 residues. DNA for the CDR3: TGTGCCAGCTCTAGCGGGACGATAGATACGCAGTATTTT. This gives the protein CASSSGTIDTQYF.

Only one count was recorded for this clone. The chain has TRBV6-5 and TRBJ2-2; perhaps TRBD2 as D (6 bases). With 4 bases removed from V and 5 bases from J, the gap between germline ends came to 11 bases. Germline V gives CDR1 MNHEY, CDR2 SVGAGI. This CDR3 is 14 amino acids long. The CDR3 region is CASSSIGGTGELFF. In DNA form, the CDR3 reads TGTGCCAGCAGTTCCATCGGGGGAACCGGGGAGCTGTTTTTT.

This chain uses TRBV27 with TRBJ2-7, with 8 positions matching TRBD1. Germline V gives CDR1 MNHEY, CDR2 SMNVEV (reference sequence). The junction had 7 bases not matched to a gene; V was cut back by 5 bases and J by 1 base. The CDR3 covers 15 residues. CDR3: CASSTDRGWSYEQYF. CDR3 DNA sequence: TGTGCCAGCAGTACTGACAGGGGTTGGTCCTACGAGCAGTACTTC.

The CDR3 DNA reads as TGCAACGCCTGGGACTGGACCTACGAGCAGTACTTC. Its protein is CNAWDWTYEQYF. V usage is TRBV29-1 and J usage is TRBJ2-7, with D perhaps TRBD2 (6 bases). Germline V gene sequence: CDR1 SQVTM, CDR2 ANQGSEA. This CDR3 is 12 amino acids long.

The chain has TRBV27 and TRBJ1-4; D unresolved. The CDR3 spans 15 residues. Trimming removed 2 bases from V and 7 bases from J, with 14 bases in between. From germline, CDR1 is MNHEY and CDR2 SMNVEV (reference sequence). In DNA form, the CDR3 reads TGTGCCAGCAGTTTACGGACGGGAAGAGGTGAAAAACTGTTTTTT. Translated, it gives CASSLRTGRGEKLFF.

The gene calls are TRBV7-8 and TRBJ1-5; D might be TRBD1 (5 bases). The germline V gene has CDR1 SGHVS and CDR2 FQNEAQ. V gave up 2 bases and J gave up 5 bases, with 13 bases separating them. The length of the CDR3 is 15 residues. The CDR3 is CASSLLGATHQPQHF. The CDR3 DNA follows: TGTGCCAGCAGCTTATTAGGGGCGACGCATCAGCCCCAGCATTTT.

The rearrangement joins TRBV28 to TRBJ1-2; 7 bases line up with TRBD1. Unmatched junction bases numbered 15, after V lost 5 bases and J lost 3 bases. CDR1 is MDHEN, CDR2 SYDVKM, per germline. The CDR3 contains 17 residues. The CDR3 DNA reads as TGTGCCAGCAGTCCCCAGGGGGAACTACGGGTTTACTATGGCTACACCTTC. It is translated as CASSPQGELRVYYGYTF.

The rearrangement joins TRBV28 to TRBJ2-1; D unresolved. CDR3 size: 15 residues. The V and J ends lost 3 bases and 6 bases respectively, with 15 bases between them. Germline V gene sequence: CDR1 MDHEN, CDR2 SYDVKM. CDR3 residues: CASSFMSRRFNEQFF. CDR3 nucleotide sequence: TGTGCCAGCAGTTTTATGTCGCGCAGGTTCAATGAGCAGTTCTTC.